This T cell receptor beta chain comes out of a study of shared clonotypes between healthy human individuals. The V end lost 6 bases, the J end lost 4 bases, and 13 bases lay between the germline ends. This CDR3 contains 15 residues. CDR1 is SGHVS, CDR2 FQNEAQ, per germline. CD45RO-negative CD8 cells positively selected for CCR7 made up the naive population, which excluded terminally differentiated effector memory CD45RA+ cells. Method: immunoSEQ multiplex PCR; TCRdb's copy keeps in-frame clones and lacks some. Of about 700,000 clones listed, roughly 94% are singletons. This chain connects TRBV7-8 to TRBJ2-6; D may correspond to TRBD1 or TRBD2 (5 bases each). This receptor was obtained from a man aged 25-45 years in good health. Material for sequencing was naive CD8+ T cells sorted from blood. CDR3 loop: CASSTWGSGANVLTF. CDR3 bases: TGTGCCAGCAGTACCTGGGGGTCCGGGGCCAACGTCCTGACTTTC.